These T cell receptor beta chains were read from a single sample in a study of blood T cell repertoires in COVID-19. Produced via immunoSEQ multiplex PCR; TCRdb's table is partial and in-frame only. The table shows 150,000 to 200,000 clones, with 80% occurring only once. Material for sequencing was peripheral blood. Source of these receptors: a man in his fifties or sixties with acute or convalescent COVID-19. Each CDR3 is given with its conserved first and last residue. D genes are given only for firm matches. A clone size is listed for some rows: how often the clone was seen (once, few, many), or a class if it is expanded.

clone_size: .
j_call: TRBJ2-3
d_call: TRBD1
v_call: TRBV4-1
cdr3_nt: TGCGCCAGCAGCCAAGGGGGGACAGGGAACGACATATACACAGATACGCAGTATTTT
cdr3_aa: CASSQGGTGNDIYTDTQYF

clone_size: once
j_call: TRBJ1-5
d_call: TRBD1
v_call: TRBV2
cdr3_nt: TGTGCCAGCAGCGGCAGAGGGACAGGGGGCAGGGAGCCCCAGCATTTT
cdr3_aa: CASSGRGTGGREPQHF

clone_size: .
j_call: TRBJ1-2
d_call: .
v_call: TRBV2
cdr3_nt: TGTGCCAGCAGCGAAGGGTGGCAGGCCAACTATGGCTACACCTTC
cdr3_aa: CASSEGWQANYGYTF

clone_size: few
j_call: TRBJ1-4
d_call: .
v_call: TRBV5-6
cdr3_nt: TGTGCCAGCAGCTTGGTTGGCAGACTCGGTGAAAAACTGTTTTTT
cdr3_aa: CASSLVGRLGEKLFF

clone_size: .
j_call: TRBJ1-1
d_call: .
v_call: TRBV7-2
cdr3_nt: TGTGCCAGCAGCTTAGGAACGGGGAGGAAAACTGAAGCTTTCTTT
cdr3_aa: CASSLGTGRKTEAFF

clone_size: .
j_call: TRBJ2-2
d_call: TRBD2
v_call: TRBV19
cdr3_nt: TGTGCCAGTAGTATAGAACTAGCGGGAGGGCCGCGGACCGGGGAGCTGTTTTTT
cdr3_aa: CASSIELAGGPRTGELFF

clone_size: .
j_call: TRBJ2-7
d_call: .
v_call: TRBV6-5
cdr3_nt: TGTGCCAGCCGGGACTCCACGATTTACGAGCAGTACTTC
cdr3_aa: CASRDSTIYEQYF

clone_size: .
j_call: TRBJ2-1
d_call: TRBD2
v_call: TRBV11-3
cdr3_nt: TGTGCCAGCAGCTTCGGACTAGCGGGAGGGGGCTCCTACAATGAGCAGTTCTTC
cdr3_aa: CASSFGLAGGGSYNEQFF

clone_size: .
j_call: TRBJ1-5
d_call: .
v_call: TRBV2
cdr3_nt: TGTGCCAGCAGTGATGGGGGGGCGGTCAATCAGCCCCAGCATTTT
cdr3_aa: CASSDGGAVNQPQHF

clone_size: .
j_call: TRBJ2-1
d_call: TRBD2
v_call: TRBV9
cdr3_nt: TGTGCCAGCAGCGTAGTAGCGGGGACCTCCTACAATGAGCAGTTCTTC
cdr3_aa: CASSVVAGTSYNEQFF

clone_size: .
j_call: TRBJ1-2
d_call: TRBD1
v_call: TRBV3-1/TRBV3-2
cdr3_nt: TGTGCCAGCAGCCGCCTGACAGGGGATGGCGGCTACACCTTC
cdr3_aa: CASSRLTGDGGYTF

clone_size: few
j_call: TRBJ1-2
d_call: TRBD1
v_call: TRBV27
cdr3_nt: TGTGCCAGCAGTTTAGGACAGGGGGGTACCTATGGCTACACCTTC
cdr3_aa: CASSLGQGGTYGYTF

clone_size: .
j_call: TRBJ1-1
d_call: .
v_call: TRBV12-5
cdr3_nt: TGTGCTAGTGGTTTGACCGGGACACCGAGAGCTTTCTTT
cdr3_aa: CASGLTGTPRAFF

clone_size: .
j_call: TRBJ2-2
d_call: TRBD2
v_call: TRBV4-1
cdr3_nt: TGCGCCAGCAGCCAGACTAGCGGGAGAAACACCGGGGAGCTGTTTTTT
cdr3_aa: CASSQTSGRNTGELFF

clone_size: .
j_call: TRBJ1-2
d_call: .
v_call: TRBV19
cdr3_nt: TGTGCCACCGCCCCCCAGGCCCGCACTAACTATGGCTACACCTTC
cdr3_aa: CATAPQARTNYGYTF

clone_size: .
j_call: TRBJ2-1
d_call: TRBD2
v_call: TRBV7-2
cdr3_nt: TGTGCCAGCAGCCCCCAACTAGCGGGGAGTCACAATGAGCAGTTCTTC
cdr3_aa: CASSPQLAGSHNEQFF

clone_size: .
j_call: TRBJ1-1
d_call: .
v_call: TRBV2
cdr3_nt: TGTGCCAGCAGTGAAGCGAGGGGGAATGAAGCTTTCTTT
cdr3_aa: CASSEARGNEAFF

clone_size: .
j_call: TRBJ2-4
d_call: TRBD2
v_call: TRBV13
cdr3_nt: TGTGCCAGCAGCTCTAGCGGGGGGGCCGACAAAAACATTCAGTACTTC
cdr3_aa: CASSSSGGADKNIQYF

clone_size: .
j_call: TRBJ1-4
d_call: TRBD1
v_call: TRBV4-2
cdr3_nt: TGTGCCAGCAGCCAAGTCGTGTGGGGGACAGAAAATGAAAAACTGTTTTTT
cdr3_aa: CASSQVVWGTENEKLFF

clone_size: once
j_call: TRBJ2-2
d_call: TRBD2
v_call: TRBV7-9
cdr3_nt: TGTGCCAGCAGCTTATTGTCCGGCCTAGCGGAAATAAACACCGGGGAGCTGTTTTTT
cdr3_aa: CASSLLSGLAEINTGELFF

clone_size: .
j_call: TRBJ2-2
d_call: .
v_call: TRBV27
cdr3_nt: TGTGCCAGCCGAGGGAGTATGATCACCGGGGAGCTGTTTTTT
cdr3_aa: CASRGSMITGELFF

clone_size: .
j_call: TRBJ2-1
d_call: .
v_call: TRBV19
cdr3_nt: TGTGCCAGTAGTATCTTTGCGGGGTACAATGAGCAGTTCTTC
cdr3_aa: CASSIFAGYNEQFF

clone_size: .
j_call: TRBJ2-7
d_call: TRBD1
v_call: TRBV7-3
cdr3_nt: TGTGCCAGCAGCTTAGGGACAGGGTCCCACGAGCAGTACTTC
cdr3_aa: CASSLGTGSHEQYF

clone_size: .
j_call: TRBJ1-6
d_call: .
v_call: TRBV7-3
cdr3_nt: TGTGCCAGCAGCTTAAAGAGGAATTCACCCCTCCACTTT
cdr3_aa: CASSLKRNSPLHF

clone_size: .
j_call: TRBJ2-3
d_call: .
v_call: TRBV6-5
cdr3_nt: TGTGCCAGCAGTTCCAGGGGGGTGGCAGGGGATACGCAGTATTTT
cdr3_aa: CASSSRGVAGDTQYF

clone_size: .
j_call: TRBJ2-2
d_call: TRBD2
v_call: TRBV4-3
cdr3_nt: TGCGCCAGCAGCCGGGGGGAGGGCGGGGAGCTGTTTTTT
cdr3_aa: CASSRGEGGELFF

clone_size: .
j_call: TRBJ1-2
d_call: TRBD1
v_call: TRBV29-1
cdr3_nt: TGCAGCGCTGAGGGGGCTTACGACTATGGCTACACCTTC
cdr3_aa: CSAEGAYDYGYTF

clone_size: .
j_call: TRBJ2-3
d_call: TRBD1
v_call: TRBV6-5
cdr3_nt: TGTGCCAGCAGTACACCGGGACAGGGAAGAGATACGCAGTATTTT
cdr3_aa: CASSTPGQGRDTQYF